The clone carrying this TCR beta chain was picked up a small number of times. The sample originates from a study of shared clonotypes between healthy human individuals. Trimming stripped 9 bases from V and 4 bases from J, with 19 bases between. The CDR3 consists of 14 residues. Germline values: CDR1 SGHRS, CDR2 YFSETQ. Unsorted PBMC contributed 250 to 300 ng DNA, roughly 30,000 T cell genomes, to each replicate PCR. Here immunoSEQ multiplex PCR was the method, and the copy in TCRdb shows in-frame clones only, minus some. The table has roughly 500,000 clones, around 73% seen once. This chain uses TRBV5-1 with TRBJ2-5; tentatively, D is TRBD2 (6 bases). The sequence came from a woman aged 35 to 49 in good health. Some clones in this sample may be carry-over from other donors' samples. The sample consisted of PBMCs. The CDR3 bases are TGCGCCACCCGGAGGGCAGACGTGTCAGAGACCCAGTACTTC. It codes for CATRRADVSETQYF.